The T cell receptor beta chain under discussion was sequenced for a study of blood T cell repertoires in COVID-19. Some clones are missing from TCRdb's copy, which holds only in-frame ones; the method was immunoSEQ multiplex PCR. The table lists fewer than 250,000 clones, 70% to 85% of them singletons. CDR1 is KGHSH, CDR2 LQKENI, per germline. Losses at the gene ends were 11 bases for V and 3 bases for J; bases not matched to a gene: 8. The CDR3 is 13 residues long. This clonotype originated in a woman of 80 years or more with acute or convalescent COVID-19. The specimen sequenced was peripheral blood. The genes are TRBV18 and TRBJ2-3; 7 bases match TRBD1. CDR3 sequence: CAGMTGMTDTQYF. Written as DNA, the CDR3 is TGTGCCGGCATGACAGGGATGACAGATACGCAGTATTTT.